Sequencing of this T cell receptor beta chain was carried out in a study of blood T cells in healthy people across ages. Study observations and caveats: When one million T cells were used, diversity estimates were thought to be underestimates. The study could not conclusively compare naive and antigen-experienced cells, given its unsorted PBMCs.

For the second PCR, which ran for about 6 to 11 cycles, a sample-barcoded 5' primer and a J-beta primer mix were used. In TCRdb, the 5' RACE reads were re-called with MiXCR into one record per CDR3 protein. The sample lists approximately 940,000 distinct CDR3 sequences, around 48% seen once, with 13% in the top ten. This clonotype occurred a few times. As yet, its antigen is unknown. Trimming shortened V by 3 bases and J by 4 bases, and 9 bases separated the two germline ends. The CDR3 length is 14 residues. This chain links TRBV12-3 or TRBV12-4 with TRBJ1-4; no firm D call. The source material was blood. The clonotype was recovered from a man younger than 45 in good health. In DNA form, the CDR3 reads TGTGCCAGCAGTTTTGCCGGGAATAATGAAAAACTGTTTTTT. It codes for CASSFAGNNEKLFF.